The clone carrying this TCR beta chain occurred a few times. Its antigen remains unknown. The data derive from a study of graft-versus-host responses after intestinal transplantation. Germline V gene lookup returns CDR1 MNHEY and CDR2 SMNVEV (reference sequence). This CDR3 has 11 amino acids. The V gene lost 0 bases and the J gene lost 8 bases, with 1 base spanning the gap. Generated by immunoSEQ multiplex PCR, the TCRdb table keeps only in-frame clones and is missing some. The table records 85,000 to 130,000 clones, about 90% of them present only once. Study results and limitations: Marrow from the recipient contained GvH clones, some of which had appeared first in ileum or blood.

The chain couples TRBV27 to TRBJ1-4; D remains ambiguous. This specimen was unstimulated CD4+ T cells sorted from spleen or lymph node cells, taken before intestinal transplant. This TCR was sampled from a human donor who received an intestinal transplant. CDR3 in amino acids: CASSLSEKLFF. The CDR3 DNA sequence: TGTGCCAGCAGTTTATCGGAAAAACTGTTTTTT.